Listed here are 17 T cell receptor beta chains from one sample, sequenced in a study of neoadjuvant anti-PD-1 for oral cavity cancer. The time point: after neoadjuvant nivolumab, at surgical resection. Clones were read by immunoSEQ multiplex PCR, and TCRdb kept only the in-frame ones, dropping some. The sample consists of 23,000 or so clones, around a quarter of them appearing once. The sample in question was tumor tissue, obtained after nivolumab (anti-PD-1) treatment. The receptors derive from a person between 40 and 80 years old with oral cavity squamous cell carcinoma.

CDR3: CASDRDRRNSETQYF. The CDR3 DNA reads as TGCGCCTCTGATCGGGACAGGAGGAATTCGGAGACCCAGTACTTC. The chain joins TRBV5-1 to TRBJ2-5, with 8 bases lining up with TRBD1. Germline V lookup: CDR1 SGHRS, CDR2 YFSETQ. The CDR3 has 15 residues. V was clipped by 10 bases and J by 5 bases; unmatched bases: 16.

The chain links TRBV4-1 to TRBJ2-5; 8 positions agree with TRBD2. J lost 5 bases, V lost 1 base, and 9 bases had no gene match. Germline values: CDR1 MGHRA, CDR2 YSYEKL. The CDR3 length is 16 residues. The CDR3: CASSQGHSGGSETQYF. The DNA of the CDR3 is TGCGCCAGCAGCCAAGGCCACAGCGGGGGTTCCGAGACCCAGTACTTC.

In this sample, this clone turned up a few times. The gene calls are TRBV28 and TRBJ1-1, with D unclear. CDR3 length: 13 amino acids. Germline values: CDR1 MDHEN, CDR2 SYDVKM. The V gene lost 3 bases and the J gene lost 5 bases, with 10 bases spanning the gap. The CDR3 DNA sequence: TGTGCCAGCAGTTTCGAGGGAGGAACTGAAGCTTTCTTT. This gives the protein CASSFEGGTEAFF.

In this sample, this clone turned up a few times. The gene calls are TRBV2 and TRBJ1-2; 12 bases are a match to TRBD1. This CDR3 is built from 15 residues. Trimming cost V 5 bases and J 7 bases; bases outside gene matches: 8. Germline CDR1 and CDR2: SNHLY and FYNNEI. In nucleotides, the CDR3 is TGTGCCAGCAGTCCCCCGGGACAGGGGGCATCTGGCTACACCTTC. It translates to CASSPPGQGASGYTF.

Ten or more counts support this clone. The V gene is TRBV5-1, the J gene TRBJ1-1; D is unclear. Trimming removed 2 bases from V and 0 bases from J, with 14 bases in between. Germline CDR1 reads SGHRS; CDR2 reads YFSETQ. The CDR3 has 16 residues. CDR3 loop: CASSLASGILNTEAFF. Here the CDR3 DNA reads TGCGCCAGCAGCTTAGCCTCGGGGATTCTGAACACTGAAGCTTTCTTT.

This clone was seen a handful of times. The chain carries TRBV19 and TRBJ1-2; a weak D match, TRBD1 (6 bases). Germline CDR1 and CDR2: LNHDA and SQIVND (reference sequence). The V gene lost 0 bases and the J gene lost 4 bases, with 15 bases spanning the gap. The CDR3 contains 16 residues. The CDR3 spells CASSIDRGDTGYGYTF. CDR3 coding DNA: TGTGCCAGTAGTATAGATCGGGGGGACACCGGCTATGGCTACACCTTC.

The genes are TRBV27 and TRBJ1-6; D is uncertain. This CDR3 region has 16 residues. Germline V gives CDR1 MNHEY, CDR2 SMNVEV (reference sequence). Trimming took off 6 bases at V and 4 bases at J, with 16 bases between the two ends. In DNA form, the CDR3 reads TGTGCCAGCAGCCCTCTGCGAGGGCGGTATAATTCACCCCTCCACTTT. This codes for CASSPLRGRYNSPLHF.

Only a few counts were recorded for this clone. The chain employs TRBV9 and TRBJ2-1; 8 bases are shared with TRBD2. The CDR3 is 14 residues long. J lost 5 bases, V lost 2 bases, and 3 bases had no gene match. Germline assignment: CDR1 SGDLS and CDR2 YYNGEE. CDR3 DNA sequence: TGTGCCAGCAGCGTGGGACTAGTAAACAATGAGCAGTTCTTC. Its protein product is CASSVGLVNNEQFF.

This clone was seen a handful of times. The gene calls are TRBV27 and TRBJ1-2; tentative D call: TRBD1 (5 bases). Per germline, CDR1 MNHEY and CDR2 SMNVEV (reference sequence). Trimming shortened V by 1 base and J by 7 bases, and 19 bases separated the two germline ends. The CDR3 is made up of 16 amino acids. This CDR3 is CASSLYRSRALGGYTF. In nucleotides, the CDR3 is TGTGCCAGCAGTTTATACCGGTCCAGGGCCCTTGGTGGCTACACCTTC.

This sequence joins TRBV7-8 and TRBJ2-7; D is perhaps TRBD2 (7 bases). The V and J ends lost 5 bases and 1 base respectively, with 21 bases between them. Germline CDR1 and CDR2: SGHVS and FQNEAQ. The CDR3 runs 17 residues. CDR3 protein: CASSLRPGGGGSYEQYF. DNA for the CDR3: TGTGCCAGCAGCCTCCGACCCGGAGGGGGGGGTTCCTACGAGCAGTACTTC.

The V gene is TRBV4-1, the J gene TRBJ2-3; no clear D. The CDR3 consists of 16 residues. Germline lookup yields CDR1 MGHRA and CDR2 YSYEKL. V was pared by 0 bases and J by 1 base, with 11 bases between. CDR3 residues: CASSQESERRTDTQYF. For the CDR3, the DNA is TGCGCCAGCAGCCAAGAGTCCGAGCGCCGCACAGATACGCAGTATTTT.

In its sample, this clone was seen a few times. V usage is TRBV7-3 and J usage is TRBJ2-7; unclear D gene. The germline gives CDR1 SGHTA, CDR2 FQGTGA. The CDR3 totals 15 residues. V lost 5 bases, J lost 0 bases, and 14 bases lay in between. The CDR3: CASSQGWGSSYEQYF. In DNA, the CDR3 is TGTGCCAGCAGCCAAGGATGGGGTAGCTCCTACGAGCAGTACTTC.

Only a few counts were recorded for this clone. The V and J genes are TRBV11-2 and TRBJ1-2; 8 bases match TRBD1. Germline loops: CDR1 SGHAT, CDR2 FQNNGV. The V gene end was trimmed by 5 bases and the J gene end by 8 bases; junction bases not matched to a gene: 4. The CDR3 extends over 12 amino acids. CDR3 in DNA: TGTGCCAGCAGCAGACAGGGGAACGGCTACACCTTC. Translated, it gives CASSRQGNGYTF.

The CDR3 protein is CASSPLQDYQETQYF. As DNA, the CDR3 is TGTGCCAGCAGCCCTTTACAGGACTACCAAGAGACCCAGTACTTC. This chain links TRBV5-6 with TRBJ2-5; tentatively, D is TRBD1 or TRBD2 (5 bases each). Trimming took 4 bases from V and 0 from J, leaving 13 bases between them. Germline V gene data show CDR1 as SGHDT and CDR2 as YYEEEE. CDR3 length: 15 amino acids.

The gene calls are TRBV18 and TRBJ2-6; D unresolved. This CDR3 has 18 residues. Germline assignment: CDR1 KGHSH and CDR2 LQKENI. Trimming shortened V by 3 bases and J by 0 bases, and 15 bases separated the two germline ends. CDR3 DNA sequence: TGTGCCAGCTCACCTTTCACTCCAGCTACCTCTGGGGCCAACGTCCTGACTTTC. Protein: CASSPFTPATSGANVLTF.

The DNA for the CDR3 is TGTGCCAGCAGCTCGGACATCCGCGGGGGCTTTAGTGAAAAACTGTTTTTT. It codes for CASSSDIRGGFSEKLFF. The chain links TRBV5-4 to TRBJ1-4; a weak D match, TRBD1 (6 bases). The CDR3 has 17 amino acids. Germline V gene lookup returns CDR1 SGHNT and CDR2 YYREEE (reference sequence). With 3 bases removed from V and 7 bases from J, the gap between germline ends came to 22 bases.

A few counts support this clone. The chain uses TRBV4-1 and TRBJ1-1; 11 nucleotides align to TRBD1. Germline V lookup: CDR1 MGHRA, CDR2 YSYEKL. The length of the CDR3 is 13 residues. Trimming at V came to 8 bases and at J to 6 bases, leaving 5 bases not matched to a gene. This CDR3 is CASRGQGAAEAFF. The CDR3 nucleotides read TGCGCCAGCCGAGGACAGGGGGCGGCTGAAGCTTTCTTT.